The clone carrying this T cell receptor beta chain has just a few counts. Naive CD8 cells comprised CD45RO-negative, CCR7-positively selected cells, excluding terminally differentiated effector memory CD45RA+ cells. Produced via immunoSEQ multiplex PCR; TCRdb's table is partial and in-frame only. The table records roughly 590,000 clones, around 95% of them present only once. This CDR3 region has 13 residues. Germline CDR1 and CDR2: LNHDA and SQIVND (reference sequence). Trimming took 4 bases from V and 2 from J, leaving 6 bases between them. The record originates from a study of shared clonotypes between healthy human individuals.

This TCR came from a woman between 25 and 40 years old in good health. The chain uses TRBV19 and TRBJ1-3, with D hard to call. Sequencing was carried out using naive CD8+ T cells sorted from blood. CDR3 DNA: TGTGCCAGTAGTACGAATCCTGGAAACACCATATATTTT. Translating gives CASSTNPGNTIYF.